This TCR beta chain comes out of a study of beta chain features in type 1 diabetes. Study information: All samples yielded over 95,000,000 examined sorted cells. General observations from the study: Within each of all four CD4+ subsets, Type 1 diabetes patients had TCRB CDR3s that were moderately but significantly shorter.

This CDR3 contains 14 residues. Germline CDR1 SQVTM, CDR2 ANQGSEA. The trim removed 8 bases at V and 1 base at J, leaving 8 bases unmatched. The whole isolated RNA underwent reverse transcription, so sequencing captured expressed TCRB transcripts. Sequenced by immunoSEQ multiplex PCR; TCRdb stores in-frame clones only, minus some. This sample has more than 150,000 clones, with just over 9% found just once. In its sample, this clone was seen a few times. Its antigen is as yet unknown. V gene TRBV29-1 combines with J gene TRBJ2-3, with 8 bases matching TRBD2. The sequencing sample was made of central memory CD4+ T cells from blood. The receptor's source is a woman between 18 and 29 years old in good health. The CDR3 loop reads CSLTRGGGTDTQYF. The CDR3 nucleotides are TGCAGCCTCACACGGGGGGGCGGCACAGATACGCAGTATTTT.